The sequence of this T cell receptor (beta chain) was determined in a study of T cells in Graves' hyperthyroidism and ophthalmopathy. The investigators amplified TCR beta CDR3 regions from RNA transcripts. HTBI primers were the set used in a first-round RT-PCR of the TCR CDR3. One entry per CDR3 protein results from TCRdb running MiXCR on the multiplex PCR reads. The sample includes hundreds of thousands of distinct CDR3 sequences, more than 12% of them seen just once. The junction had 13 bases not matched to a gene; V was cut back by 7 bases and J by 7 bases. This CDR3 has 14 residues. CDR1 is MDHEN, CDR2 SYDVKM, per germline. This clonotype came up many times.

Sequences were obtained from blood. This chain joins TRBV28 and TRBJ2-7, with 7 nucleotides matching TRBD2. This clonotype was sampled from a woman aged 45-65 years with Graves' ophthalmopathy. In nucleotides, the CDR3 is TGTGCCAGCACCGCCGATCGCCGGCGGGAGGAGCAGTACTTC. Its protein is CASTADRRREEQYF.